The clone carrying this TCR beta chain has only a few counts. Its specificity is not known. The CDR3 totals 12 residues. Germline CDR1 reads MGHRA; CDR2 reads YSYEKL. V was trimmed by 4 bases and J by 7 bases, leaving 8 bases between them. This entry comes from a study of blood T cells in healthy people across ages. On the study more broadly: About one barcoded beta molecule per two T cells was the capture yield of template switching. Study observations and caveats: The study lacked donor CMV status, which possibly confounded expanded clonotype changes. Estimates of total diversity, which came from one million sequenced T cells, were considered to be underestimates.

Primed by a sample-barcoded 5' primer and a J-beta primer mix, a second PCR proceeded for about 6 to 12 cycles. Each CDR3 protein is one row after TCRdb ran MiXCR on the 5' RACE reads. The sample holds roughly 1,700,000 distinct CDR3 sequences, roughly 30% seen once. The chain recombines TRBV4-1 with TRBJ2-4; D may be TRBD1 (6 bases). The sequence was obtained from a woman in her 30s in good health. Input material: blood. This CDR3 reads CASSRTGNIQYF. The CDR3 DNA follows: TGCGCCAGCAGCCGCACAGGGAACATTCAGTACTTC.